The clone carrying this T cell receptor beta chain was seen a single time. Its specificity is unknown. The data are from a study of OX40 agonist ivuxolimab in advanced cancers. The study's findings and limits: CD4+ and CD8+ blood T cells expanded clonally by week 6 at 0.1 to 3.0 mg/kg. The study did not work out the antigen specificity of the expanded peripheral T cells. Among T cells, CD8+ cells averaged more expanded clones than CD4+ cells.

Sequencing used immunoSEQ multiplex PCR; TCRdb keeps in-frame clones, though not all of them. The sample lists more than 95,000 clones, approximately 93% occurring once. Trimming took off 6 bases at V and 3 bases at J, with 14 bases between the two ends. Germline V CDR1 and CDR2: SEHNR, FQNEAQ (reference sequence). CDR3 size: 14 residues. The chain carries TRBV7-9 and TRBJ1-1; D is ambiguous. This TCR was sampled from an adult with an advanced solid tumor such as melanoma, head and neck, liver or kidney cancer. The source material was CD4+ or CD8+ T cells sorted from blood, sampled in a trial of the OX40 agonist ivuxolimab. CDR3 region: CASRFGEADTEAFF. CDR3 bases: TGTGCCAGCAGGTTCGGGGAAGCGGACACTGAAGCTTTCTTT.